The T cell receptor beta chain described here comes from a study of metastatic and nonmetastatic thyroid tumors. Whole-study context: It was across blood and tumor or nodule tissue from malignant and benign thyroid patients that repertoires were compared.

Thyroid surgery was preceded by no treatment in any patient. TCRdb reanalyzed the PCR reads with MiXCR. Of about 85,000 clones listed, approximately 9% were seen once; the top ten hold 8.8%. The V segment lost 6 bases and the J segment 3 bases; nucleotides outside the gene matches: 10. CDR3 length equals 16 residues. This clone occurred many times. No antigen is known for it. Points from the study as a whole: Reports indicated that malignant thyroid tumors showed significantly higher TCR beta diversity than benign nodules did, in blood and tumor.

The chain has TRBV12-3 or TRBV12-4 and TRBJ1-4, with 7 positions matching TRBD1. The TCR sequence derives from a female donor with papillary thyroid cancer or a benign thyroid nodule (not recorded which). Some clones in this sample may be carry-over from other donors' samples. Sequencing used blood. CDR3 nucleotide sequence: TGTGCCAGCAGCAGCACAGGGGTTATCTCTAATGAAAAACTGTTTTTT. Translated, it gives CASSSTGVISNEKLFF.